This TCR beta chain was sequenced for a study of T cells after yellow fever vaccination. For the study at large: SMART-Seq v4 Ultra Low Input served to prepare low-cell-number fractions.

General study results and limits: It was the secondary response that reached its peak faster, day 5 versus 15, but it was weaker.

The ends were cut back, 6 bases at V and 6 bases at J, with 21 bases in the middle. Germline V gives CDR1 DFQATT, CDR2 SNEGSKA (reference sequence). This CDR3 contains 15 residues. This clonotype was observed a handful of times. Its antigen is undetermined. In TCRdb, the 5' RACE reads were re-called with MiXCR into one record per CDR3 protein. The sample includes roughly 260,000 distinct CDR3 sequences, approximately 13% of them seen just once. Sequenced material: CD4+ T cells sorted from PBMCs, taken 45 days after the yellow fever booster vaccination. This chain uses TRBV20-1 with TRBJ2-1, with a possible D match to TRBD1 (5 bases). The receptor was isolated from a man aged 30 to 45 who received the YFV17D yellow fever vaccine. The CDR3 loop reads CSALPTGKSVNEQFF. In nucleotides, the CDR3 is TGCAGTGCGCTCCCTACAGGAAAGAGCGTCAATGAGCAGTTCTTC.